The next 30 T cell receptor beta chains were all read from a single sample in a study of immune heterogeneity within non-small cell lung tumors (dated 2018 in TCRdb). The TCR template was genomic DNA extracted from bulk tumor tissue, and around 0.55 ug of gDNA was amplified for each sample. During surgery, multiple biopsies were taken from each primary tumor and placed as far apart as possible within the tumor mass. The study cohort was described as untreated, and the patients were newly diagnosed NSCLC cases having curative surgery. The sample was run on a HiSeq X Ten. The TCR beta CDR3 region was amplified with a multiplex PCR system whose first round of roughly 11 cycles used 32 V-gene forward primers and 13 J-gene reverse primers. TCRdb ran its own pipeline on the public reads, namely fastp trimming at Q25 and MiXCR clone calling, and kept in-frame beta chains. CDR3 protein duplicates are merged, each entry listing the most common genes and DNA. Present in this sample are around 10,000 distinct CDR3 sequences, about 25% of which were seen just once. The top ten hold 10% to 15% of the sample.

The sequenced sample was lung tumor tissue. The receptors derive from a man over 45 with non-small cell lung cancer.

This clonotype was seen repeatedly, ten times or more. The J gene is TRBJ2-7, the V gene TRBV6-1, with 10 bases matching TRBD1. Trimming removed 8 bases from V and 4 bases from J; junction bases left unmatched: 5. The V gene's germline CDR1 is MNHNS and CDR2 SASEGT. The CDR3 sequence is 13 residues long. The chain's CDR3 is CASHRDRGYEQYF. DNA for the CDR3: TGTGCCAGCCACCGGGACAGGGGTTACGAGCAGTACTTC.

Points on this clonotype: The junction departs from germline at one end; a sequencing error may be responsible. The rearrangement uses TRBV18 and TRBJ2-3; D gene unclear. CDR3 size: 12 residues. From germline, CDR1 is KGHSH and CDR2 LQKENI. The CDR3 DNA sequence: TGTGTCAGCTCACCACGTATCGATACGCAGTATTTT. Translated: CVSSPRIDTQYF. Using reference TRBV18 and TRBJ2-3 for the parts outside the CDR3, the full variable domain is NAGVMQNPRHLVRRRGQEARLRCSPMKGHSHVYWYRQLPEEGLKFMVYLQKENIIDESGMPKERFSAEFPKEGPSILRIQQVVRGDSAAYFCVSSPRIDTQYFGPGTRLTVL.

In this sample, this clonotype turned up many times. The CDR3 here is CASSQAGPNNEQFF. The CDR3 bases are TGTGCCAGCAGCCAGGCGGGACCAAACAATGAGCAGTTCTTC. The rearrangement joins TRBV7-9 to TRBJ2-1; TRBD2 might be the D (6 bases). Germline-derived CDR1 and CDR2 are SEHNR and FQNEAQ (reference sequence). Trimming left V 5 bases short and J 5 bases short, with 13 bases between. This CDR3 comprises 14 residues.

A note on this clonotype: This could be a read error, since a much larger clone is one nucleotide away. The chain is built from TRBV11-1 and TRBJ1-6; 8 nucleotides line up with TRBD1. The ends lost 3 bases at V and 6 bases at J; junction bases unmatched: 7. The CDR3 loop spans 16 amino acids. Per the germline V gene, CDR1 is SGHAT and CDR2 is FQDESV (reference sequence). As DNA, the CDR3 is TGTGCCAGCAGCTTGAACGTCGACAGGGGTAATTCACCCCTCCACTTT. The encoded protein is CASSLNVDRGNSPLHF.

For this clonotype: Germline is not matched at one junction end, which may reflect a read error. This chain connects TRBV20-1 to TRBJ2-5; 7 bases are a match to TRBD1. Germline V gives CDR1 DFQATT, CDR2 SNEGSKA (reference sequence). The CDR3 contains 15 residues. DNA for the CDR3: TGCAGTGCTAGAGGGGAAGGGGGCTGGCAAGAGACCAAGTACTTC. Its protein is CSARGEGGWQETKYF.

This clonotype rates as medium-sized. CDR3 bases: TGTGCCAGCAGTCAGGGGCAGGAGCCGAATTCACCCCTCCACTTT. Protein product: CASSQGQEPNSPLHF. V and J are TRBV12-3 or TRBV12-4 and TRBJ1-6; a weak D match, TRBD1 (6 bases). The CDR3 is 15 amino acids. V gave up 5 bases and J gave up 7 bases, with 15 bases separating them.

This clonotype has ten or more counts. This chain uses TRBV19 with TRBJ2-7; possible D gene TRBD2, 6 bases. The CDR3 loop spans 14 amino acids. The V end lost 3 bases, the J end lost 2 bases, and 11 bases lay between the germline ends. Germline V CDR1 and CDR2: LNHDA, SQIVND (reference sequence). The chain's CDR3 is CASSIGGLPYEQYF. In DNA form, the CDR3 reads TGTGCCAGTAGTATCGGGGGACTTCCCTACGAGCAGTACTTC.

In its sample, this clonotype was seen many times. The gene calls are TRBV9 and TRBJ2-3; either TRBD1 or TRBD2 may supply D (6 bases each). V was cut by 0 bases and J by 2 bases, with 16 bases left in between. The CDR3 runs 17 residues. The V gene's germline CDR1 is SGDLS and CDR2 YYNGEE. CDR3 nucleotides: TGTGCCAGCAGCGTAGGCTACAGGGACTTCCCCACAGATACGCAGTATTTT. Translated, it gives CASSVGYRDFPTDTQYF.

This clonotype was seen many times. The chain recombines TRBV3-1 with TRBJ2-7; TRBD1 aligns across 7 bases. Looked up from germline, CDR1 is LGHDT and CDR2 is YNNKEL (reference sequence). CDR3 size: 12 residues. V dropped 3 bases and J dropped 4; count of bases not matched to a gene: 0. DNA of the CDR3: TGTGCCAGCAGCCAGACAGGGTACGAGCAGTACTTC. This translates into CASSQTGYEQYF.

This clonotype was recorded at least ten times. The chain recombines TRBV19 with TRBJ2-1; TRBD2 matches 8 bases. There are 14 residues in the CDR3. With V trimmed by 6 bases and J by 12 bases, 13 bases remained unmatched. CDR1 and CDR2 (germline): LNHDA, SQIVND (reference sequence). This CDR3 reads CASRAQSGSSAQFF. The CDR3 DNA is TGTGCCAGTAGAGCCCAGAGCGGGAGTTCCGCGCAGTTCTTC.

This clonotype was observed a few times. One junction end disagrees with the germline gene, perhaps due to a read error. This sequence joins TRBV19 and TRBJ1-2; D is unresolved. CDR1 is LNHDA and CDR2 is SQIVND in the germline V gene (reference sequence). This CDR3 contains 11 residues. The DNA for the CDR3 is TGTGGCAGTACCCGGAACTATGGCTACACCTTC. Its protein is CGSTRNYGYTF.

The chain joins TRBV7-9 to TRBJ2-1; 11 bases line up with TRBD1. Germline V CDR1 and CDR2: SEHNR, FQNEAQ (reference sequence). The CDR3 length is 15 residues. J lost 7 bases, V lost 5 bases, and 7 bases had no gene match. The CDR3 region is CASSPGQGDLNEQFF. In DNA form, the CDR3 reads TGTGCCAGCAGCCCGGGACAGGGGGATCTGAATGAGCAGTTCTTC. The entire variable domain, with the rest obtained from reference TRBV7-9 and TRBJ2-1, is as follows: DTGVSQNPRHKITKRGQNVTFRCDPISEHNRLYWYRQTLGQGPEFLTYFQNEAQLEKSRLLSDRFSAERPKGSFSTLEIQRTEQGDSAMYLCASSPGQGDLNEQFFGPGTRLTVL.

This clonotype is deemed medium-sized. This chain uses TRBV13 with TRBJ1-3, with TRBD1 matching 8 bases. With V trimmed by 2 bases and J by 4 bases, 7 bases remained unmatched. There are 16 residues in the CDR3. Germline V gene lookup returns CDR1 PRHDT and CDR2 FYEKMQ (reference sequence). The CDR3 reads CASSLRAGGAGNTIYF. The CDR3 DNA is TGTGCCAGCAGCTTAAGAGCAGGGGGCGCCGGAAACACCATATATTTT.

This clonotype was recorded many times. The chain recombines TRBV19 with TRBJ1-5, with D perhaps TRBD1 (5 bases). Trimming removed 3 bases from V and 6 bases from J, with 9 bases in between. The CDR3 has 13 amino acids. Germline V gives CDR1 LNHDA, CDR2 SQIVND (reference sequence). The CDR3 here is CASSIREGQPQHF. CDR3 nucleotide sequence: TGTGCCAGTAGTATCAGGGAGGGTCAGCCCCAGCATTTT.

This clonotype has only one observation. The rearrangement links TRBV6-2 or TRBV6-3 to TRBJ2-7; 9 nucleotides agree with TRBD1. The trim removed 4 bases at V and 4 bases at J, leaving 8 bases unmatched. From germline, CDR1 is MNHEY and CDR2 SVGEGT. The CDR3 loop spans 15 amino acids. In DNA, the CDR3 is TGTGCCAGCAGTTTCGCACGGGACAGGGCTTACGAGCAGTACTTC. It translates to CASSFARDRAYEQYF.

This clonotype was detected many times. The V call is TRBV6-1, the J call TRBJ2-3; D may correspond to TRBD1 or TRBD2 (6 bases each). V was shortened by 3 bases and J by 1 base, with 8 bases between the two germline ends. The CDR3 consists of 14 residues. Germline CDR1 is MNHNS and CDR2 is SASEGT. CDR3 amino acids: CASSDRGGTDTQYF. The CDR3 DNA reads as TGTGCCAGCAGTGATAGGGGGGGCACAGATACGCAGTATTTT.

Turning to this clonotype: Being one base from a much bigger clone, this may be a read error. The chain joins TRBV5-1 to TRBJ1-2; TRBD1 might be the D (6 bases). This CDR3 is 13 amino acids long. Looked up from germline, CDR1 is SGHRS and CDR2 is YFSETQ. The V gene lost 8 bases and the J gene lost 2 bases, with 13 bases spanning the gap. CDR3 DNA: TGCGCCAGAAGCGTGGACAGAAACTATGGCTACACCTTC. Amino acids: CARSVDRNYGYTF.

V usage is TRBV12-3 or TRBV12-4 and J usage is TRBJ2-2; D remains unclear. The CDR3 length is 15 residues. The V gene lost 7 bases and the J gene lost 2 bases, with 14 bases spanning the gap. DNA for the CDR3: TGTGCCAGCATCCCACGGAATACTAACACCGGGGAGCTGTTTTTT. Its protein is CASIPRNTNTGELFF.

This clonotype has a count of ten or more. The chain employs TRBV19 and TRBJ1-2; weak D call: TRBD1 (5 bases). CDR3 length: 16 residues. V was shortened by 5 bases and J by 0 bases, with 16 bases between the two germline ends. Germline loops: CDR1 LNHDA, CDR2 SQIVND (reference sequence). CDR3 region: CASSPSGTLANYGYTF. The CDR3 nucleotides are TGTGCCAGTAGTCCCTCGGGGACTTTAGCTAACTATGGCTACACCTTC. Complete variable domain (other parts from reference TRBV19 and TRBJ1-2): DGGITQSPKYLFRKEGQNVTLSCEQNLNHDAMYWYRQDPGQGLRLIYYSQIVNDFQKGDIAEGYSVSREKKESFPLTVTSAQKNPTAFYLCASSPSGTLANYGYTFGSGTRLTVV.

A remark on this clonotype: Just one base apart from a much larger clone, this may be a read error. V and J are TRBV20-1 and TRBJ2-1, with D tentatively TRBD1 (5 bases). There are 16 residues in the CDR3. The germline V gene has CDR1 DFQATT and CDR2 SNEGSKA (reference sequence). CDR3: CSAGLPGARSYNEEFF. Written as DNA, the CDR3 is TGCAGTGCTGGGCTCCCTGGGGCCAGGTCCTACAATGAGGAGTTCTTC.

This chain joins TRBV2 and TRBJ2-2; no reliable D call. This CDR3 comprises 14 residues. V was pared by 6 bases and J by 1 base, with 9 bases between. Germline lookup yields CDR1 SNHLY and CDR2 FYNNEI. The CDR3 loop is CASSLTGNTGELFF. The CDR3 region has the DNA TGTGCCAGCAGCCTAACGGGGAACACCGGGGAGCTGTTTTTT.

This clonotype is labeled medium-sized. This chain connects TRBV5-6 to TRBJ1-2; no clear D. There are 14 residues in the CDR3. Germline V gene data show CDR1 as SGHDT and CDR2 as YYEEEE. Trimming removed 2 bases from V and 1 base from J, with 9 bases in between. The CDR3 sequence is CASSLENSNYGYTF. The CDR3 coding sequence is TGTGCCAGCAGCTTAGAGAACAGTAACTATGGCTACACCTTC. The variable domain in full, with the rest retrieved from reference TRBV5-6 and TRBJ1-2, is DAGVTQSPTHLIKTRGQQVTLRCSPKSGHDTVSWYQQALGQGPQFIFQYYEEEERQRGNFPDRFSGHQFPNYSSELNVNALLLGDSALYLCASSLENSNYGYTFGSGTRLTVV.

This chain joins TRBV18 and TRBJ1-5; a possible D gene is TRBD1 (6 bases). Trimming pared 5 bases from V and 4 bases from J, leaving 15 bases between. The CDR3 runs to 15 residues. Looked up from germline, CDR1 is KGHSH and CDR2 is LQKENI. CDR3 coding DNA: TGTGCCAGCTCATGGGGGACATGGACGAATCAGCCCCAGCATTTT. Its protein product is CASSWGTWTNQPQHF.

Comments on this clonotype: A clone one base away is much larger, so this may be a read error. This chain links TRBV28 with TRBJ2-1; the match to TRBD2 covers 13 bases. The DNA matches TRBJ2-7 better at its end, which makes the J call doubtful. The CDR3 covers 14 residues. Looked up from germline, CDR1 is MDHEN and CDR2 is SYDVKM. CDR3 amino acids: CASLLAGGHNEQYF. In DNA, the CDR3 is TGTGCCAGCTTACTAGCGGGGGGGCACAATGAGCAGTACTTC.

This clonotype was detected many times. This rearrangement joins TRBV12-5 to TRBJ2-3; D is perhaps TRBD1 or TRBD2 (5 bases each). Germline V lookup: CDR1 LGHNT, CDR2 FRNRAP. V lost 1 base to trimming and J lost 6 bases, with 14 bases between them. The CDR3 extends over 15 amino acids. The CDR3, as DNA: TGTGCTAGTGGTTTGGGCCGACCGGGGCGGGATACGCAGTATTTT. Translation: CASGLGRPGRDTQYF.

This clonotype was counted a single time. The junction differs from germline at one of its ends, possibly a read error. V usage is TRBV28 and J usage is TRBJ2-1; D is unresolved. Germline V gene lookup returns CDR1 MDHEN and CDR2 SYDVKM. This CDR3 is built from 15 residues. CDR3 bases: TGTGCCAGCAGCCACCCCCGGTACTCCTACAATGAGCAGTTATTC. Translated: CASSHPRYSYNEQLF.

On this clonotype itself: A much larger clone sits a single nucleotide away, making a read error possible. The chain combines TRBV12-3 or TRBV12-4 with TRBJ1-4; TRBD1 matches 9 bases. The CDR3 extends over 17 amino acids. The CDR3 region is CASSLNRDRATNEKLLF. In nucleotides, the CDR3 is TGTGCCAGCAGTTTAAATCGGGACAGGGCAACTAATGAAAAACTGCTTTTT.

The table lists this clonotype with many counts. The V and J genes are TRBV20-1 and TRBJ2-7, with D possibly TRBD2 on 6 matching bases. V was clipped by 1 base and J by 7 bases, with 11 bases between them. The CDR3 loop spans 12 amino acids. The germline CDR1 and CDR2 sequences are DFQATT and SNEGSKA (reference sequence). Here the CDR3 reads CSARADYREQYF. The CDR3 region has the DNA TGCAGTGCTAGAGCGGACTATCGGGAGCAGTACTTC.

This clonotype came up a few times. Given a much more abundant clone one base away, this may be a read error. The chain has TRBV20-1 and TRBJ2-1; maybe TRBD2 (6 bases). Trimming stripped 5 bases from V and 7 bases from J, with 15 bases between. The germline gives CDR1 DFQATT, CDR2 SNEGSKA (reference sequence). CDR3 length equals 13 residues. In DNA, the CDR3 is TGCAGTGCTGGGGCTGGAGGGTGGAATGAGCAGTTCTTC. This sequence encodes CSAGAGGWNEQFF.

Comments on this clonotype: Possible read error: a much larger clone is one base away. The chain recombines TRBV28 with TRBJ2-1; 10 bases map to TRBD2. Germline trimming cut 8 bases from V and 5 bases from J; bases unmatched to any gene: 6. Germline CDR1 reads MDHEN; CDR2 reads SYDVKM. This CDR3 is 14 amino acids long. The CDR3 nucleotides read TGTGCCAGCTTACCAGCGGGGGGGCACAATGAGCAGTTCTTC. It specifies CASLPAGGHNEQFF. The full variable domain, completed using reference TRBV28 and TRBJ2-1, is DVKVTQSSRYLVKRTGEKVFLECVQDMDHENMFWYRQDPGLGLRLIYFSYDVKMKEKGDIPEGYSVSREKKERFSLILESASTNQTSMYLCASLPAGGHNEQFFGPGTRLTVL.